The T cell receptor beta chain under discussion was sequenced for a study of blood T cell repertoires in COVID-19. Across the study: T cells, B-cell-depleted T cells, or PBMCs provided the cDNA or gDNA that served as material.

Study processing details: Nucleated cell counts were estimated from reference gene primer amplification. Assay: immunoSEQ multiplex PCR; the TCRdb copy retains only in-frame clones and omits some. Clone size and V and J calls were adopted from that table, with D and trimming inferred from the DNA. The sample yields about 270,000 clones, approximately 86% seen once. Specimen: peripheral blood. The sequence derives from a man aged 40-55 years with active or convalescent COVID-19.

CDR3 loop: CASSLKAGLVAKNIQYF. The CDR3 DNA reads as TGTGCCAGCAGCTTAAAGGCAGGGTTGGTGGCCAAAAACATTCAGTACTTC. The chain has TRBV11-3 and TRBJ2-4, with a possible D match to TRBD1 (5 bases). V lost 2 bases and J lost 1, with 15 bases in between. Germline assignment: CDR1 SGHNT and CDR2 YENEEA. The CDR3 is made up of 17 amino acids.